Listed below are T cell receptor beta chains from one sample, sequenced in a study of T-cell reconstitution after alpha-beta-depleted transplantation in children. MiXCR, run by TCRdb on the PCR reads, gives a single entry per CDR3 protein. The data contain around 70,000 distinct CDR3 sequences, 11% of them singletons. The sample consisted of PBMCs, taken before TCRalphabeta/CD19-depleted stem cell transplant. The origin of the receptors is a boy aged 5-17 years with acute myeloid leukemia, due to receive a stem cell transplant. Each CDR3 is given with its conserved first and last residue. D genes are given only for firm matches. A row's size may be missing; if present it is once, few, many or a size class.

d_call: NA; j_call: TRBJ1-3; clone_size: many; v_call: TRBV28; cdr3_aa: CASSEPSVLSGNTIYF; cdr3_nt: TGTGCCAGCAGTGAGCCATCGGTCCTCTCTGGAAACACCATATATTTT
d_call: NA; j_call: TRBJ2-7; clone_size: many; v_call: TRBV7-2; cdr3_aa: CASSHPGNEQYF; cdr3_nt: TGTGCCAGCAGCCATCCCGGGAACGAGCAGTACTTC
d_call: TRBD2; j_call: TRBJ2-3; clone_size: NA; v_call: TRBV18; cdr3_aa: CASSPGLADTDTQYF; cdr3_nt: TGTGCCAGCTCACCCGGACTAGCGGACACAGATACGCAGTATTTT
d_call: NA; j_call: TRBJ2-4; clone_size: many; v_call: TRBV20-1; cdr3_aa: CSASPSILAKNIQYF; cdr3_nt: TGCAGTGCTAGCCCCAGTATATTAGCCAAAAACATTCAGTACTTC
d_call: TRBD1; j_call: TRBJ1-5; clone_size: many; v_call: TRBV12-3/TRBV12-4; cdr3_aa: CASSSPGQGQPQHF; cdr3_nt: TGTGCCAGCAGTTCCCCCGGACAGGGCCAGCCCCAGCATTTT
d_call: NA; j_call: TRBJ2-5; clone_size: many; v_call: TRBV6-2/TRBV6-3; cdr3_aa: CASSTGERRKETQYF; cdr3_nt: TGTGCCAGCAGCACGGGGGAAAGGAGGAAAGAGACCCAGTACTTC
d_call: NA; j_call: TRBJ1-5; clone_size: many; v_call: TRBV20-1; cdr3_aa: CSASRDTGFYNQPQHF; cdr3_nt: TGCAGTGCTAGTCGGGACACTGGCTTTTACAATCAGCCCCAGCATTTT
d_call: NA; j_call: TRBJ2-1; clone_size: many; v_call: TRBV12-3/TRBV12-4; cdr3_aa: CASSMTPQGPGTYNEQFF; cdr3_nt: TGTGCCAGCAGTATGACTCCTCAGGGCCCGGGAACCTACAATGAGCAGTTCTTC
d_call: TRBD2; j_call: TRBJ2-5; clone_size: many; v_call: TRBV5-1; cdr3_aa: CASSRGTSGEETQYF; cdr3_nt: TGCGCCAGCAGCCGTGGGACTAGCGGGGAAGAGACCCAGTACTTC
d_call: TRBD2; j_call: TRBJ2-7; clone_size: many; v_call: TRBV5-1; cdr3_aa: CASSLGTSSYEQYF; cdr3_nt: TGCGCCAGCAGCTTGGGGACTAGCTCCTACGAGCAGTACTTC
d_call: NA; j_call: TRBJ1-1; clone_size: many; v_call: TRBV28; cdr3_aa: CASSSIIDGNTEAFF; cdr3_nt: TGTGCCAGCAGTTCAATAATAGACGGGAACACTGAAGCTTTCTTT
d_call: NA; j_call: TRBJ2-1; clone_size: many; v_call: TRBV6-5; cdr3_aa: CASSFGGSSYNEQFF; cdr3_nt: TGTGCCAGCAGTTTCGGAGGAAGCTCCTACAATGAGCAGTTCTTC
d_call: NA; j_call: TRBJ2-1; clone_size: many; v_call: TRBV27; cdr3_aa: CASKMTGRSDNEQFF; cdr3_nt: TGTGCCAGCAAGATGACAGGAAGGTCAGACAATGAGCAGTTCTTC
d_call: TRBD2; j_call: TRBJ2-5; clone_size: few; v_call: TRBV12-3/TRBV12-4; cdr3_aa: CASGGGAGGGTETQYF; cdr3_nt: TGTGCCAGCGGGGGGGGCGCGGGGGGTGGTACAGAGACCCAGTACTTC
d_call: TRBD1; j_call: TRBJ1-2; clone_size: many; v_call: TRBV5-6; cdr3_aa: CASSRQGPYGYTF; cdr3_nt: TGTGCCAGCAGCCGACAGGGGCCCTATGGCTACACCTTC
d_call: NA; j_call: TRBJ2-3; clone_size: few; v_call: TRBV5-1; cdr3_aa: CASSTTTGFWGPDTQYF; cdr3_nt: TGCGCCAGCAGCACCACTACAGGGTTCTGGGGTCCAGATACGCAGTATTTT
d_call: NA; j_call: TRBJ2-7; clone_size: many; v_call: TRBV5-6; cdr3_aa: CASSRDVSYEQYF; cdr3_nt: TGTGCCAGCAGTAGGGACGTATCCTACGAGCAGTACTTC
d_call: NA; j_call: TRBJ2-5; clone_size: few; v_call: TRBV11-2; cdr3_aa: CASSLEGFGRETQYF; cdr3_nt: TGTGCCAGCAGCTTAGAAGGCTTCGGAAGAGAGACCCAGTACTTC
d_call: TRBD1; j_call: TRBJ1-3; clone_size: many; v_call: TRBV6-1; cdr3_aa: CASSAKQGYGNTIYF; cdr3_nt: TGTGCCAGCAGTGCAAAACAGGGGTATGGAAACACCATATATTTT
d_call: NA; j_call: TRBJ2-5; clone_size: many; v_call: TRBV24-1; cdr3_aa: CATSDSGTGRQTQYF; cdr3_nt: TGTGCCACCAGTGATTCGGGGACCGGGCGGCAGACCCAGTACTTC
d_call: TRBD2; j_call: TRBJ2-2; clone_size: many; v_call: TRBV10-2; cdr3_aa: CASTGLAGREYTGELFF; cdr3_nt: TGCGCCAGCACCGGACTAGCGGGAAGAGAGTACACCGGGGAGCTGTTTTTT
d_call: NA; j_call: TRBJ1-5; clone_size: many; v_call: TRBV3-1; cdr3_aa: CASSQDWAGKGNQPQHF; cdr3_nt: TGTGCCAGCAGCCAAGATTGGGCCGGTAAGGGAAATCAGCCCCAGCATTTT
d_call: TRBD1; j_call: TRBJ2-3; clone_size: many; v_call: TRBV7-8; cdr3_aa: CASMDRAATDTQYF; cdr3_nt: TGTGCCAGCATGGACAGGGCGGCCACAGATACGCAGTATTTT
d_call: NA; j_call: TRBJ2-7; clone_size: many; v_call: TRBV20-1; cdr3_aa: CSANAMRYEQYF; cdr3_nt: TGCAGTGCCAACGCCATGAGGTACGAGCAGTACTTC
d_call: NA; j_call: TRBJ2-1; clone_size: many; v_call: TRBV12-3/TRBV12-4; cdr3_aa: CASSLWGRVNEQFF; cdr3_nt: TGTGCCAGCAGTTTATGGGGGCGGGTCAATGAGCAGTTCTTC
d_call: NA; j_call: TRBJ2-2; clone_size: NA; v_call: TRBV18; cdr3_aa: CASSPRGELFF; cdr3_nt: TGTGCCAGCTCACCGCGCGGGGAGCTGTTTTTT
d_call: NA; j_call: TRBJ1-4; clone_size: NA; v_call: TRBV6-2/TRBV6-3; cdr3_aa: CASSYPDHRAEQRDLREKLFF; cdr3_nt: TGTGCCAGCAGTTACCCTGACCACAGAGCTGAACAGCGGGATCTCAGGGAAAAACTGTTTTTT
d_call: NA; j_call: TRBJ2-5; clone_size: many; v_call: TRBV20-1; cdr3_aa: CSASPGSQETQYF; cdr3_nt: TGCAGTGCTAGCCCGGGGAGCCAAGAGACCCAGTACTTC
d_call: NA; j_call: TRBJ2-1; clone_size: few; v_call: TRBV6-6; cdr3_aa: CASSFSGGDEQFF; cdr3_nt: TGTGCCAGCAGTTTTTCAGGGGGGGATGAGCAGTTCTTC
d_call: NA; j_call: TRBJ1-1; clone_size: many; v_call: TRBV7-3; cdr3_aa: CASSPGGIGNTEAFF; cdr3_nt: TGTGCCAGCAGCCCCGGGGGGATCGGGAACACTGAAGCTTTCTTT
d_call: TRBD1; j_call: TRBJ2-6; clone_size: many; v_call: TRBV24-1; cdr3_aa: CATKGRTGSSGANVLTF; cdr3_nt: TGTGCCACCAAAGGAAGGACAGGGAGCTCTGGGGCCAACGTCCTGACTTTC
d_call: TRBD2; j_call: TRBJ2-5; clone_size: few; v_call: TRBV12-5; cdr3_aa: CASGLGASGSSRETQYF; cdr3_nt: TGTGCTAGTGGTTTGGGGGCTAGCGGGAGTTCGCGGGAGACCCAGTACTTC
d_call: TRBD1; j_call: TRBJ1-5; clone_size: many; v_call: TRBV12-3/TRBV12-4; cdr3_aa: CASNRQGYWPQHF; cdr3_nt: TGTGCCAGCAACCGACAGGGTTATTGGCCCCAGCATTTT
d_call: NA; j_call: TRBJ1-2; clone_size: few; v_call: TRBV7-6; cdr3_aa: CASSLVGGSYGYTF; cdr3_nt: TGTGCCAGCAGCTTAGTAGGTGGTAGCTATGGCTACACCTTC
d_call: NA; j_call: TRBJ2-1; clone_size: many; v_call: TRBV7-8; cdr3_aa: CASSLSRTFSYNEQFF; cdr3_nt: TGTGCCAGCAGCTTGAGTAGGACATTCTCCTACAATGAGCAGTTCTTC
d_call: NA; j_call: TRBJ2-1; clone_size: many; v_call: TRBV7-9; cdr3_aa: CASSVEDYTNEQFF; cdr3_nt: TGTGCCAGCAGCGTTGAGGACTATACTAATGAGCAGTTCTTC
d_call: TRBD2; j_call: TRBJ2-3; clone_size: many; v_call: TRBV6-5; cdr3_aa: CASSYSGGGFTDTQYF; cdr3_nt: TGTGCCAGCAGTTACTCCGGCGGGGGGTTCACAGATACGCAGTATTTT
d_call: NA; j_call: TRBJ1-4; clone_size: many; v_call: TRBV29-1; cdr3_aa: CSGTDGYLEKLFF; cdr3_nt: TGCAGCGGGACGGACGGGTACCTCGAAAAACTGTTTTTT
d_call: TRBD2; j_call: TRBJ2-7; clone_size: many; v_call: TRBV12-3/TRBV12-4; cdr3_aa: CASSPRDYSYEQYF; cdr3_nt: TGTGCCAGCAGCCCCCGGGACTATTCCTACGAGCAGTACTTC
d_call: NA; j_call: TRBJ1-3; clone_size: few; v_call: TRBV6-5; cdr3_aa: CASSIGNTIYF; cdr3_nt: TGTGCCAGCAGTATCGGAAACACCATATATTTT
d_call: NA; j_call: TRBJ1-1; clone_size: many; v_call: TRBV2; cdr3_aa: CASRDPRGANTEAFF; cdr3_nt: TGTGCCAGCAGGGACCCTAGGGGGGCGAACACTGAAGCTTTCTTT
d_call: NA; j_call: TRBJ1-1; clone_size: once; v_call: TRBV29-1; cdr3_aa: CSVEGQANTEAFF; cdr3_nt: TGCAGCGTTGAAGGTCAGGCGAACACTGAAGCTTTCTTT
d_call: NA; j_call: TRBJ1-1; clone_size: many; v_call: TRBV6-2/TRBV6-3; cdr3_aa: CASSPQTGREAFF; cdr3_nt: TGTGCCAGCAGTCCGCAGACAGGTAGAGAAGCTTTCTTT